The text below deals with one T cell receptor (beta chain). What it binds is unknown. These data come from a study of cytomegalovirus exposure and HLA in healthy donors. Study conclusions and caveats: Previous analysis showed most TCR beta V segments were productive about 87% or about 30% of the time. In a later analysis, DRB1 alleles had the most associated TCRs; HLA-C alleles the fewest. In most subjects, TCR beta sequences reportedly gave accurate predictions of HLA-A and HLA-B alleles.

Germline loops: CDR1 MDHEN, CDR2 SYDVKM. The CDR3 length is 16 residues. PCR was performed using 60 Vbeta and 13 Jbeta primers. Libraries were prepared by immunoSEQ multiplex PCR; TCRdb keeps only in-frame clonotypes and omits some of them. This table holds about 130,000 clones, around three quarters found once. This rearrangement joins TRBV28 to TRBJ2-5; 13 bases line up with TRBD2. The J call is in doubt because the DNA end fits TRBJ2-7 better. Sequenced material: PBMCs. The receptor was derived from a man younger than 30 in good health and CMV-seronegative. The CDR3 region is CASSRTGTSGIYEQYF. The CDR3 DNA follows: TGTGCCAGCAGCCGGACCGGGACTAGCGGGATCTACGAGCAGTACTTC.